This entry is about one TCR beta chain. The sample originates from a study of T cell responses to AZD1222 COVID-19 vaccine. Germline CDR1 SGHNT, CDR2 YENEEA. The CDR3 totals 16 residues. With V trimmed by 6 bases and J by 5 bases, 12 bases remained unmatched. TCRdb's copy holds only in-frame clones and misses some; the assay was immunoSEQ multiplex PCR. There are approximately 76,000 clones in the sample; around four fifths occur only once, and around 3% lies in the top ten. The sample consisted of peripheral blood, taken on day 0 of AZD1222 vaccination. The source is an adult in good health. This chain uses TRBV11-3 with TRBJ1-4; TRBD1 matches 7 bases. The CDR3 loop is CASRDTDRVTNEKLFF. CDR3 in DNA: TGTGCCAGCAGAGACACAGACAGGGTGACGAATGAAAAACTGTTTTTT.